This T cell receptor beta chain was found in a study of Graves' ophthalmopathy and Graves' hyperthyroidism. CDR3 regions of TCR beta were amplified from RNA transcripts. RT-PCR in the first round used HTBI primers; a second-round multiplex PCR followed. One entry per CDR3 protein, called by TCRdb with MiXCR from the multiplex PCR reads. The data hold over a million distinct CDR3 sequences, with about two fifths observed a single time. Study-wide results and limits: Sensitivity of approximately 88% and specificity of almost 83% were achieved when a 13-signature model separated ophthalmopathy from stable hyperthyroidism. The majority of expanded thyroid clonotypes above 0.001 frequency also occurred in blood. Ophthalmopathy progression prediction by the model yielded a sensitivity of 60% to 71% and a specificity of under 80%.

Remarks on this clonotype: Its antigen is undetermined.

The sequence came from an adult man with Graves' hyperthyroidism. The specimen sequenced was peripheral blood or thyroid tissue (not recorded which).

CDR3 protein: CASSTATDLSGYTF. CDR3 nucleotides: TGTGCCAGCAGTACGGCGACAGATCTAAGTGGCTACACCTTC. V gene TRBV6-5 combines with J gene TRBJ1-2, with a weak D call TRBD1 (5 bases). The length of the CDR3 is 14 residues. V was cut by 5 bases and J by 7 bases, with 17 bases left in between. CDR1 is MNHEY, CDR2 SVGAGI, per germline.